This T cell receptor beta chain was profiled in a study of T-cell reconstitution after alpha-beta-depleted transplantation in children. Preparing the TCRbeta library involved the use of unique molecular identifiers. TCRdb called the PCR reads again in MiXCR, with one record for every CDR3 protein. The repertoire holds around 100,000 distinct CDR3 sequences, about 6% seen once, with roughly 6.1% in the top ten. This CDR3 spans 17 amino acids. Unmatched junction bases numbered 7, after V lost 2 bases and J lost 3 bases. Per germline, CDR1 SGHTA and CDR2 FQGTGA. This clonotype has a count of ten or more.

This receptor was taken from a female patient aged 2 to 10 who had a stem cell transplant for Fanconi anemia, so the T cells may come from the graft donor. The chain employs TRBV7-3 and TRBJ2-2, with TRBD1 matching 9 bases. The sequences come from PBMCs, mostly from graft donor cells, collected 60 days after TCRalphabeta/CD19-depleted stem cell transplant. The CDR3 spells CASSLGTGWSDTGELFF. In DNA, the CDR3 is TGTGCCAGCAGCTTAGGGACAGGGTGGTCGGACACCGGGGAGCTGTTTTTT.